The present T cell receptor beta chain was sequenced within a study of chemoradiotherapy in HPV16-positive cancers. The overall study: Functional T-cell assays on two HPV16-positive patients' cells defined candidate HPV-specific clones and common TCR motifs.

Overall study results and limits: Non-HPV-specific T cells did not expand in tumors during treatment, whereas candidate HPV-specific clones and E7-related motifs did. The functional HPV-specific definition rests on just two HPV16-positive patients.

Remarks on this clone: Its antigen is currently unknown.

Assay used: immunoSEQ multiplex PCR; TCRdb lists only in-frame clones, some missing. The sample lists around 40,000 clones; 75% to 85% were seen once. The V and J ends lost 0 bases and 10 bases respectively, with 13 bases between them. CDR1 is LGHNA, CDR2 YSLEER, per germline. The CDR3 runs to 15 residues. This TCR derives from a human donor with HPV-associated anogenital cancer. Sequenced material: blood, taken from a patient who underwent chemoradiotherapy. The rearrangement uses TRBV4-3 and TRBJ1-6; maybe TRBD1 (5 bases). The CDR3 loop reads CASSQDSRGGSPLHF. In DNA, the CDR3 is TGCGCCAGCAGCCAAGATTCGAGGGGAGGATCACCCCTCCACTTT.